The clone carrying this T cell receptor (beta chain) appeared a few times. Being one base from a much bigger clone, this may be a read error. Assembly of TCR beta libraries relied on iRepertoire HTBI primers together with Arm-PCR of CDR3 regions. Each CDR3 protein is one row after TCRdb ran MiXCR on the multiplex PCR reads. The sample shows over 350,000 distinct CDR3 sequences, around 16% of them seen only once. This specimen belongs to a study of regulatory T cells in long-lasting Graves disease. Study background: Prior antithyroid drug treatment in newly diagnosed Graves' patients lasted under 3 months.

Indicated time point: newly diagnosed GD, antithyroid drugs for less than 3 months. The authors made the TCR library using RNA they extracted from PBMCs. In germline, CDR1 is SNHLY, CDR2 FYNNEI. The CDR3 has 14 residues. Trimming shortened V by 11 bases and J by 6 bases, and 23 bases separated the two germline ends. The same sample was also studied in work on T cells in Graves' hyperthyroidism and ophthalmopathy. From that second work: HTBI primers were used for first-round RT-PCR of the TCR CDR3.

Sequencing used peripheral blood mononuclear cells (PBMCs), obtained at new diagnosis, from a patient treated with antithyroid drugs. This chain joins TRBV2 and TRBJ2-7; tentatively, D is TRBD2 (6 bases). This TCR was recovered from a woman between 40 and 50 years old with Graves disease. The CDR3 DNA follows: TGTGCCGGCACTCGAAGGGGAGGTTGGGGCGAGCAGTACTTC. Amino acids: CAGTRRGGWGEQYF.